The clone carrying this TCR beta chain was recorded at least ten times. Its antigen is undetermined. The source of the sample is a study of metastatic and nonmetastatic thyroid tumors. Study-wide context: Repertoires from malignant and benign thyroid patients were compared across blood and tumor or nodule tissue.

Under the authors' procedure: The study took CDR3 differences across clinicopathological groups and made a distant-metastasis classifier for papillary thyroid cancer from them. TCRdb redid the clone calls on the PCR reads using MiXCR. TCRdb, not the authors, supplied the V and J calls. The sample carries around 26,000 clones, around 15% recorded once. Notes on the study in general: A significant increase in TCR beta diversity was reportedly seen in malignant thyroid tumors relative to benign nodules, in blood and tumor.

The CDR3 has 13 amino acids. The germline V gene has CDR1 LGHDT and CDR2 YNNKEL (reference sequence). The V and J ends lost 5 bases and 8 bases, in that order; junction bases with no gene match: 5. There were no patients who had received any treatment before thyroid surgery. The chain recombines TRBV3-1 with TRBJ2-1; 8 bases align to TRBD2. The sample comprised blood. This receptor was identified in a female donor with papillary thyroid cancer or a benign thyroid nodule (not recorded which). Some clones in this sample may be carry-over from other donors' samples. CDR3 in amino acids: CASSTAGVDEQFF. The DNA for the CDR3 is TGTGCCAGCAGCACAGCGGGAGTAGATGAGCAGTTCTTC.